A selection of T cell receptor beta chains follows, all from one sample in a study of CD8+ T cells in alopecia areata. The protocol was immunoSEQ multiplex PCR, while the TCRdb copy is restricted to in-frame clones and leaves out a portion. The repertoire holds under 150,000 clones, with roughly 50% as singletons. Sample: CD4+ T cells sorted from blood, taken at week 24, from a patient treated with tofacitinib. These receptors all stem from a human donor with alopecia areata. Both conserved end residues are part of each CDR3. D genes are given only for firm matches. Clone size is stated in some rows and not others, as once, few, many or a class when expanded.

j_call v_call clone_size d_call cdr3_aa cdr3_nt
TRBJ2-2 TRBV4-2 few - CASSQAANTGELFF TGTGCCAGCAGCCAAGCGGCTAACACCGGGGAGCTGTTTTTT
TRBJ1-5 TRBV4-1 - TRBD1 CASSQGRGNLQPQHF TGCGCCAGCAGCCAAGGCAGGGGGAATCTTCAGCCCCAGCATTTT
TRBJ2-2 TRBV2 once - CASSERQAGTGELFF TGTGCCAGCAGTGAAAGGCAGGCGGGCACCGGGGAGCTGTTTTTT
TRBJ2-5 TRBV6-5 - - CASRQGGGAETQYF TGTGCCAGCAGACAGGGTGGGGGTGCGGAGACCCAGTACTTC
TRBJ1-6 TRBV11-1 few - CASSFGRINSPLHF TGTGCCAGCAGCTTTGGACGGATCAATTCACCCCTCCACTTT
TRBJ2-3 TRBV11-2 - - CASSSKGGTDTQYF TGTGCCAGCAGTTCAAAGGGGGGCACAGATACGCAGTATTTT
TRBJ2-5 TRBV5-1 - - CASSASQETQYF TGCGCCAGCAGCGCCAGCCAAGAGACCCAGTACTTC
TRBJ2-7 TRBV2 few TRBD2 CASRVNGGGPLNF TGTGCCAGCAGAGTGAACGGCGGGGGACCCTTAAACTTC
TRBJ1-1 TRBV7-6 few - CASSLGAAKEAFF TGTGCCAGCAGCTTAGGGGCAGCTAAAGAAGCTTTCTTT
TRBJ2-3 TRBV30 - - CAWSVTRSWPSTDTQYF TGTGCCTGGAGTGTAACCCGGAGTTGGCCCAGCACAGATACGCAGTATTTT
TRBJ2-7 TRBV27 - - CASTSWQGREQYF TGTGCCAGCACATCGTGGCAGGGAAGGGAGCAGTACTTC
TRBJ2-4 TRBV29-1 - - CSVLLVVGQGKNIQYF TGCAGCGTTCTTCTGGTCGTGGGGCAGGGGAAAAACATTCAGTACTTC
TRBJ1-5 TRBV29-1 - TRBD1 CSVGQAPNQPQHF TGCAGCGTGGGACAGGCCCCCAATCAGCCCCAGCATTTT
TRBJ2-1 TRBV7-2 - - CASLVSSYNEQFF TGTGCCTCCTTAGTTAGCTCCTACAATGAGCAGTTCTTC
TRBJ1-4 TRBV29-1 - - CSVVDSATNEKLFF TGCAGCGTAGTAGACTCTGCAACTAATGAAAAACTGTTTTTT
TRBJ2-3 TRBV9 - - CASSVGLELSTDTQYF TGTGCCAGCAGCGTAGGCCTCGAATTAAGCACAGATACGCAGTATTTT
TRBJ2-7 TRBV5-1 - - CASSLAPQTSYEQYF TGCGCCAGCAGCTTGGCTCCACAGACCTCCTACGAGCAGTACTTC
TRBJ2-3 TRBV30 - TRBD2 CAWSARPGLAVLTDTQYF TGTGCCTGGAGTGCCCGACCGGGACTAGCGGTTCTCACGGATACGCAGTATTTT
TRBJ2-1 TRBV5-1 - - CASSLNGRGTDNEQFF TGCGCCAGCAGCTTGAATGGCCGGGGGACGGACAATGAGCAGTTCTTC
TRBJ1-6 TRBV7-2 - TRBD1 CASSLPDRVSPLHF TGTGCCAGCAGCTTACCGGACAGGGTCTCACCCCTCCACTTT
TRBJ2-1 TRBV9 once - CASSVRGGREQFF TGTGCCAGCAGCGTAAGGGGTGGGAGGGAGCAGTTCTTC
TRBJ2-3 TRBV29-1 - - CSVRTGTGTDTQYF TGCAGCGTTCGGACCGGGACTGGCACAGATACGCAGTATTTT
TRBJ2-3 TRBV7-2 once TRBD2 CASSFLGGAVDTQYF TGTGCCAGCAGCTTTCTCGGGGGGGCTGTCGATACGCAGTATTTT
TRBJ1-2 TRBV25-1 - - CASSELGSPNGYTF TGTGCCAGCAGTGAACTCGGGAGCCCTAATGGCTACACCTTC
TRBJ2-3 TRBV29-1 - - CSVGSRLTDTQYF TGCAGCGTTGGTTCCAGGCTCACAGATACGCAGTATTTT
TRBJ1-5 TRBV29-1 - TRBD1 CSVGTGRDQPQHF TGCAGCGTTGGGACAGGGAGGGATCAGCCCCAGCATTTT
TRBJ2-5 TRBV7-8 - TRBD1 CASNRGMLETQYF TGTGCCAGCAACAGGGGGATGTTGGAGACCCAGTACTTC
TRBJ1-2 TRBV27 - TRBD1 CASSLSWGQNGYTF TGTGCCAGCAGTTTATCGTGGGGACAGAACGGCTACACCTTC
TRBJ1-1 TRBV29-1 - - CSVDGRQNTEAFF TGCAGCGTTGATGGACGGCAGAACACTGAAGCTTTCTTT
TRBJ2-5 TRBV30 - - CAWSRRAAQFTQETQYF TGTGCCTGGAGCCGTCGAGCGGCGCAATTCACACAAGAGACCCAGTACTTC
TRBJ2-5 TRBV29-1 - TRBD1 CSVYLGTAQETQYF TGCAGCGTTTACTTAGGGACAGCCCAAGAGACCCAGTACTTC
TRBJ2-5 TRBV7-9 few TRBD1 CASSLDRGTMETQYF TGTGCCAGCAGCCTTGACAGGGGAACTATGGAGACCCAGTACTTC
TRBJ2-3 TRBV4-1 few TRBD2 CASSQVASGGAGTQYF TGCGCCAGCAGCCAAGTAGCTAGCGGGGGCGCGGGTACGCAGTATTTT
TRBJ2-3 TRBV5-6 - TRBD1 CASSLYRGGIDTQYF TGTGCCAGCAGCTTGTACAGGGGTGGGATAGATACGCAGTATTTT
TRBJ2-6 TRBV10-3 few - CAISVEPRGSSGANVLTF TGTGCCATCAGTGTGGAGCCCAGGGGTAGCTCTGGGGCCAACGTCCTGACTTTC
TRBJ1-5 TRBV5-6 - - CASSLGPPSNQPQHF TGTGCCAGCAGCTTGGGACCCCCAAGCAATCAGCCCCAGCATTTT
TRBJ1-1 TRBV9 - - CASSVAGMGTEAFF TGTGCCAGCAGCGTAGCCGGGATGGGCACTGAAGCTTTCTTT
TRBJ2-5 TRBV2 - TRBD1 CASSVDRAETQYF TGTGCCAGCAGTGTGGACAGGGCTGAGACCCAGTACTTC
TRBJ2-6 TRBV5-1 few - CASSGSQSVLTF TGCGCCAGCAGCGGGTCGCAGTCCGTCCTGACTTTC
TRBJ2-1 TRBV4-3 few TRBD2 CASSQPSGGANEQFF TGCGCCAGCAGCCAACCTAGCGGGGGGGCCAATGAGCAGTTCTTC
TRBJ1-2 TRBV2 - TRBD1 CASSRGVSGYTF TGTGCCAGCAGCAGGGGGGTGAGCGGCTACACCTTC
TRBJ2-7 TRBV30 - - CAWSPGSTGQYF TGTGCCTGGAGTCCTGGGTCTACCGGGCAGTACTTC
TRBJ1-4 TRBV14 few - CASSGSDRFGKLFF TGTGCCAGCAGCGGGTCAGACCGTTTTGGGAAACTGTTTTTT
TRBJ1-2 TRBV18 - - CASSPSGSYTF TGTGCCAGCTCACCCTCCGGGAGCTACACCTTC
TRBJ1-5 TRBV4-3 few - CASSQHRNQPQHF TGCGCCAGCAGCCAACACAGGAATCAGCCCCAGCATTTT
TRBJ1-2 TRBV7-9 - - CASSGTRGYGYTF TGTGCCAGCAGTGGGACAAGAGGCTATGGCTACACCTTC
TRBJ2-3 TRBV5-1 - - CASSLYHEPTDTQYF TGCGCCAGCAGCTTGTACCACGAACCCACAGATACGCAGTATTTT
TRBJ1-2 TRBV23-1 - - CASSQSGGGHGYTF TGCGCCAGCAGTCAATCGGGTGGGGGGCATGGCTACACCTTC
TRBJ2-7 TRBV29-1 - - CSVAWGVSYEQYF TGCAGCGTTGCGTGGGGGGTCTCCTACGAGCAGTACTTC
TRBJ2-2 TRBV7-2 - - CASSLEGYTGELFF TGTGCCAGCAGCTTAGAGGGTTACACCGGGGAGCTGTTTTTT
TRBJ2-5 TRBV7-2 few - CASSLVETQYF TGTGCCAGCAGCTTAGTGGAGACCCAGTACTTC
TRBJ1-2 TRBV15 - - CATRFYAEGTYGYTF TGTGCCACCAGGTTTTACGCAGAAGGAACCTATGGCTACACCTTC
TRBJ1-4 TRBV27 - - CASSGPNEKLFF TGTGCCAGCAGCGGTCCTAATGAAAAACTGTTTTTT
TRBJ2-3 TRBV5-6 - TRBD1 CASSSDRADTQYF TGTGCCAGCAGCTCCGACAGGGCAGATACGCAGTATTTT
TRBJ1-1 TRBV10-3 few - CAISDGYTEAFF TGTGCCATCAGTGATGGGTACACTGAAGCTTTCTTT
TRBJ2-3 TRBV4-3 - - CASSQDQGRDTQYF TGCGCCAGCAGCCAAGATCAGGGGAGGGATACGCAGTATTTT
TRBJ2-5 TRBV7-8 - - CASSSVRQETQYF TGTGCCAGCAGCTCTGTCAGACAAGAGACCCAGTACTTC
TRBJ1-1 TRBV6-1 few - CASSVQRLNTEAFF TGTGCCAGCAGTGTACAGAGGTTGAACACTGAAGCTTTCTTT
TRBJ2-5 TRBV9 - TRBD2 CASSVAGGGARETQYF TGTGCCAGCAGCGTAGCCGGCGGGGGGGCTCGAGAGACCCAGTACTTC